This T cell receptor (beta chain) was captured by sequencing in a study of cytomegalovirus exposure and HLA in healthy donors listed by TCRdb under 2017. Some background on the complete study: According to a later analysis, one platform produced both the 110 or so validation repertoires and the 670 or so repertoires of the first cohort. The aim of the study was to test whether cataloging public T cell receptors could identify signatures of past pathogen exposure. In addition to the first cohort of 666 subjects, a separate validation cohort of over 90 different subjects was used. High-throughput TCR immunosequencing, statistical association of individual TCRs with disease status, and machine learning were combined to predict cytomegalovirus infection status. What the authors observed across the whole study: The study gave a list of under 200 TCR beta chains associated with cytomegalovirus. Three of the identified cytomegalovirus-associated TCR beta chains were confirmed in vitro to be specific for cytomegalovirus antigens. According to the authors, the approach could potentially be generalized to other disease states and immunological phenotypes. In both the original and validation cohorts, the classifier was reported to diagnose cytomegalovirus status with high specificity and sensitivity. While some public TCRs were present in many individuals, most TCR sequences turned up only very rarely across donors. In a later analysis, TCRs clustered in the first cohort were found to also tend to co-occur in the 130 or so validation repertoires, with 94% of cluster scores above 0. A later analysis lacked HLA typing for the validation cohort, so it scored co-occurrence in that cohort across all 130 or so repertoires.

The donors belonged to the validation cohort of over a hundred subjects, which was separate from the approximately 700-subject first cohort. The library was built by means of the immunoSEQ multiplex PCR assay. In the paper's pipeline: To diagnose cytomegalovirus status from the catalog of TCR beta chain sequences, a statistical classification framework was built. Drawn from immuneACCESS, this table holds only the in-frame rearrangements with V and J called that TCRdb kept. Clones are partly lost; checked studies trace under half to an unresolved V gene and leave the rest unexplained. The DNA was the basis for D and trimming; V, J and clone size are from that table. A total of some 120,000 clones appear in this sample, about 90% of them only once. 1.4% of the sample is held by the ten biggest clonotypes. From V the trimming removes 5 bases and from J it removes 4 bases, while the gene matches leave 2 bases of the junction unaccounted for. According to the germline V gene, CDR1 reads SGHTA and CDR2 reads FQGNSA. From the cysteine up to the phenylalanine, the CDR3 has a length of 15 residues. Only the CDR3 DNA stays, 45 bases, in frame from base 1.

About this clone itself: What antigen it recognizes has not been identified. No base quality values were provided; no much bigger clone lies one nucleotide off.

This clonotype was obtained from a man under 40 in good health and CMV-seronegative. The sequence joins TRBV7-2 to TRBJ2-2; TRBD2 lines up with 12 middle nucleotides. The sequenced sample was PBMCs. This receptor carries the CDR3 CASSVGLAGTGELFF. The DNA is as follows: TGTGCCAGCAGCGTGGGACTAGCGGGCACCGGGGAGCTGTTTTTT.